This note documents a single T cell receptor beta chain sequence. Its antigen is not yet known. No base quality information exists; no much larger clone differs at one position. T-cell subsets were not sorted, and bulk bone marrow was analyzed instead. Bone marrow from roughly ten myelodysplastic syndrome patients, collected before and after hypomethylating agent therapy, underwent immunosequencing of the TCR beta CDR3 regions. To track the repertoire longitudinally, every patient provided one baseline bone marrow along with two to three bone marrows taken at different post-treatment timepoints. Genomic DNA was isolated from whole bone marrow, and DNA quality was assessed with TapeStation, NanoDrop OneC and PicoGreen assays. V drops 0 bases and J drops 4 bases, leaving 13 bases in between. CDR1 SGHAT and CDR2 FQNNGV were looked up in the germline V gene. The CDR3 contains 15 residues, cysteine and phenylalanine counted. Only the CDR3 portion is preserved as DNA: 45 bases, with reading frame beginning at the first base.

Libraries were made using the immunoSEQ multiplex PCR assay. Survey resolution was applied, with two replicates of about 200 ng each being run for a total of approximately 400 ng of DNA per sample. Rearranged TCRB sequences in genomic DNA were detected with the hsTCRB kit, which uses multiplex PCR primers directed at V and J genes. The first PCR used the QIAGEN Multiplex PCR Kit for approximately 33 cycles to amplify the CDR3 region. Sample barcodes and Illumina adapters were attached to each replicate during a second PCR lasting around 8 cycles. Quantification of the pooled libraries was done with a QuantStudio 6 and the KAPA library quantification kit. Roughly 15 pM of pooled libraries was sequenced on an Illumina MiSeq using 156-cycle single-end reads and a 15-cycle index read. In the original analysis: VDJdb annotation flagged approximately 1.8% of some 170,000 unique clonotypes as previously reported viral-epitope-specific. Raw reads were processed into normalized, annotated TCRB repertoires with the immunoSEQ Data Assistant and immunoSEQ Analyzer. Clonotypes were analyzed with BioAnalyzer and version 0.6.5 of the immunarch R package. Before richness was estimated, every repertoire was downsampled to match the clone count of the smallest repertoire. Fisher's exact tests classified clonotypes as expanded, contracted or novel, with novel meaning zero frequency before treatment. Significantly changed CDR3 beta sequences were clustered with GLIPH2 using simulation_depth=1000 and kmer_min_depth=3, and CDR3s shorter than five residues were excluded. Entries here come from immuneACCESS through TCRdb and include only in-frame sequences with V and J called. Some clones fail to appear in such tables; in the studies checked, an unresolved V gene covers under half of the shortfall, and the cause of the remainder is unknown. The DNA gave D and trimming, while V, J and clone size come from that table. Recorded for this sample are around 5,500 clones; around 90% of them occurred a single time. The top ten constitute around 14% of the sample.

This sample is part of a study of hypomethylating agent response in myelodysplastic syndrome (dated by TCRdb to the early 2020s). Looking at the study overall: The hypomethylating agents azacitidine (about 70% of the 11) or decitabine (3 of 11) were used to treat the patients. The cohort included fewer than ten male and a couple of female myelodysplastic syndrome patients. Patients had a mean age of roughly 70 +/- 6.9 years, and a diploid cytogenetic profile was the most common. The mutation found most frequently was TET2, which appeared in about 45% of the 11 patients. Complete response or hematologic improvement was achieved by six patients, and about five patients were classified as non-responders. Complete response or hematologic improvement counted as response, and patients meeting neither criterion were classed as non-responders.

Study-level results and caveats: A possible recognition of novel MDS antigens by the shared GLIPH2 clusters was not confirmed and needs experimental validation. Only 10 or so patients were analyzed, so the cohort was small. After hypomethylating agent treatment, no significant change in richness, rarefaction diversity or clonality was seen, either across all patients or within response groups. Novel clonotypes were found to emerge more often in responders, whereas more contracted clonotypes were observed in non-responders after treatment. Age matching of healthy control donors to MDS patients was not performed, and the MDS versus healthy comparison could have been impacted by this lack of age matching.

The sample was bone marrow, taken before or after starting hypomethylating agent treatment for myelodysplastic syndrome (not recorded which). The receptor was derived from a human donor with myelodysplastic syndrome. Recombination linked TRBV11-2 to TRBJ2-7; TRBD1 is a weak D gene call, 6 bases matching. CDR3 protein: CASSLDSGQLYEQYF. In nucleotide form, the sequence is TGTGCCAGCAGCTTAGATTCAGGACAGCTGTACGAGCAGTACTTC.